One T cell receptor beta chain is described in this entry. Some clones are missing from TCRdb's copy, which holds only in-frame ones; the method was immunoSEQ multiplex PCR. The sample contains roughly 150,000 clones, under 95% of which appear only once. These data originate in a study of blood T cell repertoires in COVID-19. The CDR3 spans 14 residues. Trimming left V 3 bases short and J 4 bases short, with 12 bases between. Germline CDR1 SGHTA, CDR2 FQGNSA. The material sequenced was peripheral blood. This sequence was found in a man aged 18 to 30 with COVID-19, enrolled during active disease. The chain couples TRBV7-2 to TRBJ1-2, with D tentatively TRBD1 (6 bases). The CDR3 DNA reads as TGTGCCAGCAGCTTGGCAGGGGAGATCTATGGCTACACCTTC. Amino acids: CASSLAGEIYGYTF.